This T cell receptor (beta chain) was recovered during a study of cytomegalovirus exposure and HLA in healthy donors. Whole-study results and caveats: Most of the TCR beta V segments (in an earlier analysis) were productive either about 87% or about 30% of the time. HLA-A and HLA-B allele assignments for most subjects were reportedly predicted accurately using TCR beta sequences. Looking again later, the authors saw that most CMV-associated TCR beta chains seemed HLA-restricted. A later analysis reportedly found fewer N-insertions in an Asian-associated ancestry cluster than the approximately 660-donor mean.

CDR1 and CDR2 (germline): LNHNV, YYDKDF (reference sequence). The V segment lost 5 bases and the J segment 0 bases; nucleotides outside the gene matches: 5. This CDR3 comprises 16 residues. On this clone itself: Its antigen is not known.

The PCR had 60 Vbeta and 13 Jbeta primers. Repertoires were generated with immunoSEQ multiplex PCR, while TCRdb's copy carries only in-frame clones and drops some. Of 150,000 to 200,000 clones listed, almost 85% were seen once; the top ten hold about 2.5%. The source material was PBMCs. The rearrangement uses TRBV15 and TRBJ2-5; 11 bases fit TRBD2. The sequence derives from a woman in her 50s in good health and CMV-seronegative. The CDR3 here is CATSGPGLADQETQYF. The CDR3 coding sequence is TGTGCCACCAGCGGGCCGGGACTAGCGGACCAAGAGACCCAGTACTTC.